Listed below are T cell receptor beta chains from one sample, sequenced in a study of cytomegalovirus exposure and HLA in healthy donors. The repertoire was sequenced with immunoSEQ multiplex PCR; TCRdb's copy has only in-frame clones and lacks some. The table includes around 300,000 clones, roughly 88% detected once. The sequencing input was PBMCs. These receptors came from a woman younger than 30 in good health and CMV-seronegative. Both conserved end residues are trimmed from each CDR3.

v_call cdr3_length cdr3_aa
TRBV2 11 ASRTSGLYEQY
TRBV12-5 11 ASGFGQAYEQY
TRBV21-1 16 ASSSTGGGIINYNEQF
TRBV25-1 11 ASTGTGSNEQY
TRBV5-1 11 ASGAGDAGEQY
TRBV10-3 14 AISGSSTVKTDTQY
TRBV2 11 ASSLAGNTEAF
TRBV12-2 13 ASRLGGPSTDTQY
TRBV19 15 ASSIRTGTTGANVLT
TRBV5-1 15 ASSGGTGSGMNNEQF
TRBV6-4 14 ASSVVGESPYNEQF
TRBV30 10 ASGATYNEQF
TRBV7-6 12 ASSFAPLQETQY
TRBV6-1 10 ASSNRGTEQY
TRBV5-6 13 ASSLSPNTGRGYT
TRBV5-6 12 ASSLYGFQETQY
TRBV5-4 12 ASSGQGRVTEAF
TRBV7-9 11 ASSGSGYNEQF
TRBV5-8 13 ASSLPGIDHNEQF
TRBV7-8 11 ASAWTGSYEQY
TRBV7-3 13 ASSATGSSYNEQF
TRBV4-1 13 ASSPRTSGTYEQY
TRBV15 13 ATSRYPVDYNEQF
TRBV5-1 14 ASSLGQVLSGNTIY
TRBV4-1 15 ASSQVDRGAGGYEQY
TRBV6-5 14 ASSYRAERVKVEQY
TRBV25-1 13 ASGTNVPGANVLT
TRBV7-3 11 ASSIGTDNEQY
TRBV29-1 10 SVGGRGNEQF
TRBV6-1 13 ASSDPGLSTDTQY
TRBV6-6 13 ASSPQSRRGTEAF
TRBV19 14 ASSTLPGQSPYEQY
TRBV27 15 ASSPEGIKSSYNEQF
TRBV15 13 ATSSGTSGIETQY
TRBV28 11 ASSFQGRAEAF
TRBV2 12 ASTEFGGFLEQY
TRBV7-2 9 ASTIQGGQF
TRBV4-3 12 ASSQVPGGETQY
TRBV10-3 14 AISEIGRKPTGELF
TRBV7-6 11 ASSSRLEDTQY
TRBV7-9 13 ASSGPGSPSYEQY
TRBV7-9 13 ASSPGTGYNQPQH
TRBV4-1 13 ASSHQTGEGGELF
TRBV28 13 ARRRDTEMNTEAF
TRBV5-4 13 ASSLVPDSNYGYT
TRBV9 11 ASSLGLAHEQF
TRBV18 12 ASSPPGFTDTQY
TRBV29-1 11 SVEPITRGEQY